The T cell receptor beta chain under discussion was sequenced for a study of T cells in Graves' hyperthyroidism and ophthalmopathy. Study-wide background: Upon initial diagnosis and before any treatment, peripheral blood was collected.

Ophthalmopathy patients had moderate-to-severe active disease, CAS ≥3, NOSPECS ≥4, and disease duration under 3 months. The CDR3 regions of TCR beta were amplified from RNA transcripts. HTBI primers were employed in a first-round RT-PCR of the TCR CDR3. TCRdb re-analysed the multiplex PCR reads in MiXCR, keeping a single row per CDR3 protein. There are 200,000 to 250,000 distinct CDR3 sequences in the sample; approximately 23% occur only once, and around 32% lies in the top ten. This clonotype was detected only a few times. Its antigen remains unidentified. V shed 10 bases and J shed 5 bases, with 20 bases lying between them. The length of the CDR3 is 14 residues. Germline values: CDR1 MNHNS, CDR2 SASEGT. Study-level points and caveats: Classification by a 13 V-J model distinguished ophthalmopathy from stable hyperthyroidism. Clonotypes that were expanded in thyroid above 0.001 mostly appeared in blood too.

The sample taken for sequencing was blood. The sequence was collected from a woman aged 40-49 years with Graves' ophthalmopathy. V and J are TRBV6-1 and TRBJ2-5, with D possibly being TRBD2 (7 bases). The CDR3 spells CATLLGGPMETQYF. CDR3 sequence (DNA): TGTGCCACCCTCCTGGGGGGGCCGATGGAGACCCAGTACTTC.